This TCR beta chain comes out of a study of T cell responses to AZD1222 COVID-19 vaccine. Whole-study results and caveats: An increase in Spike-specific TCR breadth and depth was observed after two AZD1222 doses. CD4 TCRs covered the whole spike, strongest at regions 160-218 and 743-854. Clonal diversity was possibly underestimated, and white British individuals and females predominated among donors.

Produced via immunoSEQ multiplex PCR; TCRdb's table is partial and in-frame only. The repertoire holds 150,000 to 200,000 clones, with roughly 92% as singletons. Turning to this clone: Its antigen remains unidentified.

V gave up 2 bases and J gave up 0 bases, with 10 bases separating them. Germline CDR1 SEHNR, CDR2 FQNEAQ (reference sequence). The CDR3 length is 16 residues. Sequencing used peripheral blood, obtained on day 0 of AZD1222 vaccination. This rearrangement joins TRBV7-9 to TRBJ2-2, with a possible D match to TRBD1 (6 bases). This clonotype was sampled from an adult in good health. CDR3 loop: CASSLTGTTNTGELFF. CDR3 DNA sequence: TGTGCCAGCAGCTTAACCGGGACAACGAACACCGGGGAGCTGTTTTTT. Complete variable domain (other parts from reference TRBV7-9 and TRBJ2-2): DTGVSQNPRHKITKRGQNVTFRCDPISEHNRLYWYRQTLGQGPEFLTYFQNEAQLEKSRLLSDRFSAERPKGSFSTLEIQRTEQGDSAMYLCASSLTGTTNTGELFFGEGSRLTVL.